The sequence of this T cell receptor (beta chain) was determined in a study of T cells after yellow fever vaccination. Across the study: Fractions of low cell number were prepared using SMART-Seq v4 Ultra Low Input.

TCR cDNA, made by 5'RACE template switching, carried an added universal primer site and UMIs. TCRdb reprocessed the 5' RACE reads with MiXCR, giving one entry per CDR3 protein. This sample carries hundreds of thousands of distinct CDR3 sequences, roughly 4.3% of them seen once, and the ten largest clones take 20% to 25%. Study results and limitations: Highly abundant clonotypes carried over from the bulk population could end up in FACS-sorted repertoires as contaminants. Most primary-vaccination clones recurred post-booster (nearly 98% CD4, over 70% CD8).

This clonotype was seen a handful of times. Its antigen is currently unknown. This clonotype was sampled from a man younger than 35 who received the YFV17D yellow fever vaccine. The material sequenced was PBMCs, taken 5 days after the yellow fever booster vaccination.

This CDR3 is CSAPGSPENIQYF. For the CDR3, the DNA is TGCAGTGCTCCGGGGAGTCCCGAAAACATTCAGTACTTC. V is TRBV20-1 and J is TRBJ2-4; a possible D gene is TRBD2 (5 bases). V was trimmed by 5 bases and J by 5 bases, leaving 13 bases between them. Germline V gene data show CDR1 as DFQATT and CDR2 as SNEGSKA (reference sequence). This CDR3 spans 13 amino acids.